This T cell receptor beta chain is drawn from a study of cytomegalovirus exposure and HLA in healthy donors. Study outcomes and limitations: Rarity held for most TCR sequences, but there were some public TCRs that occurred in many donors.

This clone was observed a few times. The antigen is undetermined. Other DNA sequences from this sample encode an identical CDR3 as well. The study ran its PCR with 60 Vbeta and 13 Jbeta primers. TCRdb keeps only in-frame clones here, not all; method: immunoSEQ multiplex PCR. The sample has tens of thousands of clones; roughly 73% are singletons. Germline CDR1 reads WSHSY; CDR2 reads SAAADI. The CDR3 extends over 12 amino acids. The V and J ends lost 2 bases and 10 bases respectively, with 11 bases between them. The rearrangement uses TRBV10-2 and TRBJ1-1, with D possibly being TRBD1 (6 bases). This clonotype was obtained from a man aged 35-49 years in good health and CMV-seronegative. The sample was PBMCs. The CDR3 bases are TGCGCCAGCAGTGAGGTTCAGGGGCGAGCTTTCTTT. Its translation is CASSEVQGRAFF.